The 8 T cell receptor beta chains given below trace back to one sample, sequenced in a study of blood T cells in healthy people across ages. With a J-beta primer mix and a sample-barcoded 5' primer, a second PCR ran about 7 to 12 cycles. TCRdb called the 5' RACE reads again in MiXCR, with one record for every CDR3 protein. The sample lists some 730,000 distinct CDR3 sequences; around a fifth were seen once. The sequenced material came from blood. The source is a man aged 70-80 years in good health.

This clonotype turned up a few times. The chain combines TRBV30 with TRBJ1-2, with D unresolved. Trimming removed 0 bases at V and 3 bases at J, with 5 bases between. CDR3 length: 12 residues. CDR1 and CDR2 from the germline V gene are GTSNPN and SVGIG (reference sequence). CDR3 DNA sequence: TGTGCCTGGAGTGTACCGTACTATGGCTACACCTTC. This sequence encodes CAWSVPYYGYTF.

In this sample, this clonotype turned up a few times. The chain links TRBV27 to TRBJ2-5; 8 bases align to TRBD2. This CDR3 region has 14 residues. Germline CDR1 and CDR2: MNHEY and SMNVEV (reference sequence). With V trimmed by 3 bases and J by 5 bases, 5 bases remained unmatched. Here the CDR3 reads CASSFLAGRETQYF. CDR3 DNA: TGTGCCAGCAGTTTCTTAGCGGGAAGGGAGACCCAGTACTTC.

This clonotype has only a few counts. V usage is TRBV5-5 and J usage is TRBJ1-1, with a weak D call TRBD1 (5 bases). CDR1 and CDR2 (germline): SGHKS, YYEKEE (reference sequence). The CDR3 consists of 15 residues. V gave up 3 bases and J gave up 7 bases, with 19 bases separating them. CDR3 sequence (DNA): TGTGCCAGCAGCTCGCGAGAGGTGGGGCGGGATGAAGCTTTCTTT. Protein: CASSSREVGRDEAFF.

The J gene is TRBJ2-3, the V gene TRBV18; 8 bases match TRBD2. V dropped 5 bases and J dropped 6; count of bases not matched to a gene: 16. Per germline, CDR1 KGHSH and CDR2 LQKENI. The CDR3 covers 17 residues. The CDR3 DNA is TGTGCCAGCTCATCCTCTAGCGGGTACTCTCCCCCGGATACGCAGTATTTT. It encodes CASSSSSGYSPPDTQYF.

This clonotype was observed a few times. The rearrangement joins TRBV3-1 to TRBJ2-3, with D possibly TRBD2 on 5 matching bases. This CDR3 region has 18 residues. Germline-derived CDR1 and CDR2 are LGHDT and YNNKEL (reference sequence). Deletions cut 3 bases from V and 2 bases from J, with 21 bases between. CDR3 nucleotides: TGTGCCAGCAGCCACATCTCTGGGCAGAGGGCAGTCACAGATACGCAGTATTTT. Protein sequence: CASSHISGQRAVTDTQYF.

This clonotype was observed a few times. One junction end disagrees with the germline gene, perhaps due to a read error. The chain employs TRBV3-1 and TRBJ2-5; D gene ambiguous. Per germline, CDR1 LGHDT and CDR2 YNNKEL (reference sequence). The CDR3 consists of 15 residues. This CDR3 reads CASSQGRRSEETQHF. The CDR3 DNA reads as TGTGCCAGCAGCCAAGGAAGGCGGTCCGAAGAGACCCAGCACTTC.

The chain has TRBV6-5 and TRBJ1-4; 7 bases are shared with TRBD1. With 6 bases clipped from V and 7 bases from J, the junction kept 5 bases outside the gene matches. Germline CDR1 and CDR2: MNHEY and SVGAGI. The CDR3 consists of 13 residues. CDR3 in amino acids: CASRRDRAEKLFF. The CDR3 nucleotides are TGTGCCAGCAGACGCGACAGGGCTGAAAAACTGTTTTTT.

The CDR3 region has the DNA TGTGCCAGCAGTGATACTGGGGCGGCCAAAAACATTCAGTACTTC. Its translation is CASSDTGAAKNIQYF. The chain recombines TRBV6-1 with TRBJ2-4; maybe TRBD1 (5 bases). V lost 3 bases and J 1 base, leaving 10 bases between the germline ends. The CDR3 loop spans 15 amino acids. From germline, CDR1 is MNHNS and CDR2 SASEGT.